A single sample gave rise to the 28 T cell receptor beta chains below, sequenced in a study of blood T cell repertoires in COVID-19. Only in-frame clones appear in the TCRdb table, and some are missing; sequencing was by immunoSEQ multiplex PCR. The sample lists 30,000 to 40,000 clones; 85% to 90% were seen once. What was sequenced was peripheral blood. Receptors originate from a man between 65 and 85 years old with acute or convalescent COVID-19.

This clone was observed a single time. The chain is built from TRBV27 and TRBJ1-2; D is ambiguous. In germline, CDR1 is MNHEY, CDR2 SMNVEV (reference sequence). This CDR3 has 11 residues. V lost 4 bases and J 3 bases, leaving 3 bases between the germline ends. The CDR3, as DNA: TGTGCCAGCAGTTCCGACTATGGCTACACCTTC. It codes for CASSSDYGYTF.

J is TRBJ1-4 and V is TRBV19, with TRBD1 as a possible D gene (5 bases). The germline V and J ends were trimmed by 3 bases and 8 bases, with 10 bases remaining between them. CDR3 length equals 13 residues. The germline CDR1 and CDR2 sequences are LNHDA and SQIVND (reference sequence). The CDR3 spells CASSIGGDEKLFF. The CDR3 DNA sequence: TGTGCCAGTAGTATCGGAGGGGACGAAAAACTGTTTTTT.

The chain links TRBV3-1 (or the pseudogene TRBV3-2) to TRBJ1-1, with D perhaps matching TRBD1 (6 bases). The germline V and J ends were trimmed by 6 bases and 1 base, with 12 bases remaining between them. CDR1 and CDR2 (germline): LGHDT, YNNKEL (reference sequence). The CDR3 length is 14 residues. CDR3 bases: TGTGCCAGCAGTCCGGGACACCCGAACACTGAAGCTTTCTTT. Protein product: CASSPGHPNTEAFF.

Details on this clone: The final CDR3 position lacks the conserved phenylalanine or tryptophan, pointing to a likely read error. The rearrangement uses TRBV7-6 and TRBJ1-6; 9 positions agree with TRBD1. The CDR3 sequence is 15 residues long. Germline-derived CDR1 and CDR2 are SGHVS and FNYEAQ. V was pared by 1 base and J by 7 bases, with 2 bases of the junction left unmatched. The CDR3 nucleotides are TGTGCCAGCAGCTTAGGGGGACAGGGAAATTCACCCCTCCACCTT. It yields the protein CASSLGGQGNSPLHL.

The chain employs TRBV28 and TRBJ1-3, with no clear D. This CDR3 has 14 amino acids. Germline lookup yields CDR1 MDHEN and CDR2 SYDVKM. Trimming stripped 6 bases from V and 3 bases from J, with 12 bases between. The CDR3 reads CASSLVEGGNTIYF. The CDR3, as DNA: TGTGCCAGCAGCCTTGTGGAGGGTGGAAACACCATATATTTT.

The rearrangement uses TRBV6-6 and TRBJ2-7; a weak D match, TRBD2 (5 bases). With 1 base removed from V and 0 bases from J, the gap between germline ends came to 13 bases. The germline V gene encodes CDR1 MNHNY and CDR2 SVGAGI (reference sequence). The CDR3 extends over 16 amino acids. The DNA of the CDR3 is TGTGCCAGCAGTTACTGGACTGGGTCGATCTCCTACGAGCAGTACTTC. As protein: CASSYWTGSISYEQYF.

This chain connects TRBV20-1 to TRBJ2-7; 7 positions match TRBD2. The germline V gene encodes CDR1 DFQATT and CDR2 SNEGSKA (reference sequence). Trimming at V came to 6 bases and at J to 7 bases, leaving 6 bases not matched to a gene. The CDR3 has 11 residues. The CDR3 loop reads CSAKLAWEQYF. The CDR3 DNA is TGCAGTGCGAAACTAGCGTGGGAGCAGTACTTC.

The chain has TRBV5-1 and TRBJ2-1; D gene unclear. CDR1 is SGHRS, CDR2 YFSETQ, per germline. This CDR3 spans 14 amino acids. The ends were cut back, 6 bases at V and 0 bases at J, with 10 bases in the middle. CDR3 nucleotide sequence: TGCGCCAGCACGAAAGAGAGCTCCTACAATGAGCAGTTCTTC. Its translation: CASTKESSYNEQFF.

The rearrangement joins TRBV27 to TRBJ2-1; a possible D gene is TRBD2 (6 bases). The V end lost 6 bases, the J end lost 4 bases, and 13 bases lay between the germline ends. This CDR3 spans 14 amino acids. Per germline, CDR1 MNHEY and CDR2 SMNVEV (reference sequence). The CDR3 protein is CASSPGLPYNEQFF. DNA for the CDR3: TGTGCCAGCAGCCCGGGACTGCCTTACAATGAGCAGTTCTTC.

The chain couples TRBV19 to TRBJ2-1; D may be TRBD2 (5 bases). Germline CDR1 is LNHDA and CDR2 is SQIVND (reference sequence). The V end was cut by 9 bases, the J end by 9 bases, with 15 bases between. The CDR3 contains 12 residues. The CDR3 spells CASPDYGREQFF. The CDR3 DNA reads TGTGCCAGCCCCGACTACGGACGTGAGCAGTTCTTC.

The chain is built from TRBV5-4 and TRBJ2-4; 12 bases line up with TRBD2. CDR1 SGHNT and CDR2 YYREEE come from the germline V gene (reference sequence). The CDR3 has 16 residues. After removal of 3 bases from V and 6 bases from J, the junction contained 7 bases not matched to a gene. CDR3 in DNA: TGTGCCAGCAGCTCGACACGACTAGCGGGAGCAAACATTCAGTACTTC. Translation gives CASSSTRLAGANIQYF.

The V call is TRBV19, the J call TRBJ2-3, with TRBD2 as a possible D gene (5 bases). Germline-derived CDR1 and CDR2 are LNHDA and SQIVND (reference sequence). V was shortened by 7 bases and J by 4 bases, with 12 bases between the two germline ends. The CDR3 is 13 amino acids. DNA of the CDR3: TGTGCCAGTAATGAGGGCGGAGCAGATACGCAGTATTTT. As protein: CASNEGGADTQYF.

This sequence joins TRBV9 and TRBJ2-3; the D gene is possibly TRBD2 (6 bases). Looked up from germline, CDR1 is SGDLS and CDR2 is YYNGEE. This CDR3 has 14 amino acids. V lost 4 bases and J 2 bases, leaving 11 bases between the germline ends. The CDR3 spells CASSRRGTTDTQYF. CDR3 bases: TGTGCCAGCAGCCGGAGGGGAACCACAGATACGCAGTATTTT.

The chain links TRBV14 to TRBJ2-1, with 10 nucleotides matching TRBD2. In germline, CDR1 is SGHDN, CDR2 FVKESK. This CDR3 is built from 15 residues. J lost 9 bases, V lost 1 base, and 6 bases had no gene match. In nucleotides, the CDR3 is TGTGCCAGCAGCCAAGCGAGCGGGAGGGCCGGTGAGCAGTTCTTC. Amino acids: CASSQASGRAGEQFF.

The chain is built from TRBV11-2 and TRBJ1-1, with unresolved D. There are 13 residues in the CDR3. V was cut by 4 bases and J by 3 bases, with 9 bases left in between. In germline, CDR1 is SGHAT, CDR2 FQNNGV. In nucleotides, the CDR3 is TGTGCCAGCAGCTCCGGGGTCGACACTGAAGCTTTCTTT. Translating it yields CASSSGVDTEAFF.

This sequence joins TRBV7-9 and TRBJ2-1; TRBD2 agrees at 10 bases. Germline assignment: CDR1 SEHNR and CDR2 FQNEAQ (reference sequence). V trimming: 5 bases; J trimming: 9 bases; junction bases outside the gene matches: 4. This CDR3 region has 13 residues. Here the CDR3 reads CASSPGLASEQFF. CDR3 nucleotides: TGTGCCAGCAGCCCGGGACTAGCGAGTGAGCAGTTCTTC.

V usage is TRBV7-2 and J usage is TRBJ2-7; 12 bases are a match to TRBD2. V trimming: 5 bases; J trimming: 7 bases; junction bases outside the gene matches: 3. The germline V gene has CDR1 SGHTA and CDR2 FQGNSA. This CDR3 region has 13 residues. Written as DNA, the CDR3 is TGTGCCAGCAGCCCTGGACTAGCGGGGGAGCAGTACTTC. Translating gives CASSPGLAGEQYF.

This chain uses TRBV11-3 with TRBJ2-3; D perhaps matches TRBD1 (6 bases). The V end was cut by 3 bases, the J end by 0 bases, with 13 bases between. Germline lookup yields CDR1 SGHNT and CDR2 YENEEA. There are 16 residues in the CDR3. CDR3 amino acids: CASSLGAQLSTDTQYF. CDR3 DNA: TGTGCCAGCAGCTTGGGGGCCCAATTAAGCACAGATACGCAGTATTTT.

This chain links TRBV7-9 with TRBJ2-4; D unresolved. The CDR3 has 12 amino acids. Trimming removed 5 bases at V and 7 bases at J, with 9 bases between. Germline V CDR1 and CDR2: SEHNR, FQNEAQ (reference sequence). CDR3 sequence (DNA): TGTGCCAGCAGCCCCTTCGGGAACATTCAGTACTTC. As protein: CASSPFGNIQYF. Combining the CDR3 with reference TRBV7-9 and TRBJ2-4 gives the whole variable domain DTGVSQNPRHKITKRGQNVTFRCDPISEHNRLYWYRQTLGQGPEFLTYFQNEAQLEKSRLLSDRFSAERPKGSFSTLEIQRTEQGDSAMYLCASSPFGNIQYFGAGTRLSVL.

The chain joins TRBV3-1 (or the pseudogene TRBV3-2) to TRBJ2-7; 13 bases are a match to TRBD2. The CDR3 is 22 amino acids. V was clipped by 0 bases and J by 0 bases; unmatched bases: 17. Looked up from germline, CDR1 is LGHDT and CDR2 is YNNKEL (reference sequence). DNA of the CDR3: TGTGCCAGCAGCCAAGAAGAGCACCCCGGGACTAGCGGGACCCTCGACTCCTACGAGCAGTACTTC. It translates to CASSQEEHPGTSGTLDSYEQYF.

The chain joins TRBV6-2 or TRBV6-3 to TRBJ1-1; D may be TRBD1 (5 bases). V lost 5 bases, J lost 5 bases, and 9 bases lay in between. In germline, CDR1 is MNHEY, CDR2 SVGEGT. The CDR3 length is 12 residues. CDR3 nucleotides: TGTGCCAGCAGTCTTGACAGAACTGAAGCTTTCTTT. It translates to CASSLDRTEAFF.

V is TRBV3-1 (or the pseudogene TRBV3-2) and J is TRBJ2-1; no clear D. The CDR3 is made up of 13 amino acids. The germline V and J ends were trimmed by 0 bases and 5 bases, with 5 bases remaining between them. Germline V gene data show CDR1 as LGHDT and CDR2 as YNNKEL (reference sequence). Written as DNA, the CDR3 is TGTGCCAGCAGCCAAGATGTAGACAATGAGCAGTTCTTC. Amino acids: CASSQDVDNEQFF.

This chain links TRBV11-2 with TRBJ2-3; 7 positions match TRBD2. There are 17 residues in the CDR3. V shed 7 bases and J 0 bases; nucleotides not matched to a gene: 13. Germline V gene data show CDR1 as SGHAT and CDR2 as FQNNGV. CDR3 sequence (DNA): TGTGCCAGCACCCTGAATGGGGCGGGGGTGAGCACAGATACGCAGTATTTT. Translating it yields CASTLNGAGVSTDTQYF.

V gene TRBV20-1 combines with J gene TRBJ2-7; 12 nucleotides agree with TRBD2. Per the germline V gene, CDR1 is DFQATT and CDR2 is SNEGSKA (reference sequence). CDR3 length: 13 amino acids. J lost 7 bases, V lost 3 bases, and 4 bases had no gene match. CDR3 loop: CSASLAGGQEQYF. The CDR3 region has the DNA TGCAGTGCTAGTCTAGCGGGGGGGCAGGAGCAGTACTTC.

V is TRBV2 and J is TRBJ2-2; tentatively, D is TRBD1 (6 bases). Trimming stripped 6 bases from V and 2 bases from J, with 13 bases between. The CDR3 covers 15 residues. CDR1 and CDR2 from the germline V gene are SNHLY and FYNNEI. Written as DNA, the CDR3 is TGTGCCAGCAGCCGCGGACAGAGCAACACCGGGGAGCTGTTTTTT. This codes for CASSRGQSNTGELFF.

V and J are TRBV6-6 and TRBJ2-7, with 9 bases fitting TRBD1. This CDR3 spans 14 amino acids. Germline CDR1 reads MNHNY; CDR2 reads SVGAGI (reference sequence). The V and J ends lost 7 bases and 6 bases, in that order; junction bases with no gene match: 10. CDR3 sequence reads: CASKTTGGAAEQYF. CDR3 nucleotide sequence: TGTGCCAGCAAAACAACAGGGGGCGCGGCCGAGCAGTACTTC.

This chain joins TRBV9 and TRBJ2-3, with D possibly TRBD2 on 5 matching bases. Germline loops: CDR1 SGDLS, CDR2 YYNGEE. The CDR3 runs to 18 residues. Trimming shortened V by 0 bases and J by 4 bases, and 21 bases separated the two germline ends. The CDR3 DNA is TGTGCCAGCAGCGTAGGCTGGATGGGAGTCTTGAGGTCAGATACGCAGTATTTT. It encodes CASSVGWMGVLRSDTQYF.

This chain links TRBV9 with TRBJ1-6, with D possibly TRBD1 on 5 matching bases. This CDR3 is built from 16 residues. Germline CDR1 and CDR2: SGDLS and YYNGEE. Trimming cost V 0 bases and J 10 bases, with 17 bases left between them. The CDR3 is CASSVGPSGMESPLHF. The CDR3 DNA reads as TGTGCCAGCAGCGTAGGCCCCTCAGGGATGGAATCACCCCTCCACTTT.